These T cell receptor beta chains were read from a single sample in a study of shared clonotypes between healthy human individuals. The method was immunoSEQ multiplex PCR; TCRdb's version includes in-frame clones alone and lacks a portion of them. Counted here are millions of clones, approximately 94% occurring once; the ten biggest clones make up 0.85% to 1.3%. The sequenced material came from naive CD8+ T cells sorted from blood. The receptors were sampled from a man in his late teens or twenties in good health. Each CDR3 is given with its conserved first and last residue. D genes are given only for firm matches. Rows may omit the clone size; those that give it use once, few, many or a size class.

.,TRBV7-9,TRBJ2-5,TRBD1,TGTGCCAGCAGCTTAGTATCTGCAGGGGGCGATGAGACCCAGTACTTC,CASSLVSAGGDETQYF
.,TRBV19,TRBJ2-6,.,TGTGCCAGTAGTATAGAGGCATCTGGGGCCAACGTCCTGACTTTC,CASSIEASGANVLTF
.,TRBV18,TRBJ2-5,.,TGTGCCAGCTCACTGACAGAAATATCAGTCCAAGAGACCCAGTACTTC,CASSLTEISVQETQYF
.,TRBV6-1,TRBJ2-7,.,TGTGCCGGAGGTCCAGAAAGCTCCTACGAGCAGTACTTC,CAGGPESSYEQYF
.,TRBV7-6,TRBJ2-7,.,TGTGCCAGCAGCCAGGGGTTCGAGGTTACCGAGCAGTACTTC,CASSQGFEVTEQYF
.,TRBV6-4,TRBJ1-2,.,TGTGCCACCTCATGGGGAGGGCAGAACTATGGCTACACCTTC,CATSWGGQNYGYTF
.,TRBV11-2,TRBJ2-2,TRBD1,TGTGCCAGCAGCTTAGTAGGAGTGACAGGGAGTTCCGGGGAGCTGTTTTTT,CASSLVGVTGSSGELFF
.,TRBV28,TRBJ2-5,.,TGTGCCAGCAGTCCCGGCGGGGAGACCCAGTACTTC,CASSPGGETQYF
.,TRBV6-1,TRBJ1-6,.,TGTGCCAGCAGTTCGACAGGAAATTCACCCCTCCACTTT,CASSSTGNSPLHF
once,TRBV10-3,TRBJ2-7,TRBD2,TGTGCCATCAGTGAGGGCGGGAGGGCCGACGAGCAGTACTTC,CAISEGGRADEQYF
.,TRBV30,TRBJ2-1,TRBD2,TGTGCCTGGAGCCGACTAGCGGGGTACAATGAGCAGTTCTTC,CAWSRLAGYNEQFF
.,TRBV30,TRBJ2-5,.,TGTGCCTGGAGCGGCGGGACAAAGCAAGAGACCCAGTACTTC,CAWSGGTKQETQYF
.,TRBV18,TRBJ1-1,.,TGTGCCAGCTCACCCGTCGCGTCGATGAACACTGAAGCTTTCTTT,CASSPVASMNTEAFF
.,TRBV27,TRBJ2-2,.,TGTGCCAGCAGCCCCGGGACTCTTAACACCGGGGAGCTGTTTTTT,CASSPGTLNTGELFF
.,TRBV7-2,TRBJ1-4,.,TGTGCCAGCAGCTTAGAGAATCGGGCTAATGAAAAACTGTTTTTT,CASSLENRANEKLFF
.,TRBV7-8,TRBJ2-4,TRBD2,TGTGCCAGCAGCTTAGAACTAGCGGGAGCAGGGCCCAAAAACATTCAGTACTTC,CASSLELAGAGPKNIQYF
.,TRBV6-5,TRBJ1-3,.,TGTGCCAGCAGTTACAACTGGGCAAACGAGTTCCACACCATATATTTT,CASSYNWANEFHTIYF
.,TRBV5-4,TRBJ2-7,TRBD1,TGTGCCAGCAGAGAGGACAGGGGGCTCCACGAGCAGTACTTC,CASREDRGLHEQYF
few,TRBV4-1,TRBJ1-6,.,TGCGCCAGCAGCCAGATCGGGAATTCACCCCTCCACTTT,CASSQIGNSPLHF
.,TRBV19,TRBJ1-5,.,TGTGCCAGTAGCACCGCCGGGGGTACTCAGCCCCAGCATTTT,CASSTAGGTQPQHF
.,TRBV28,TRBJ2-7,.,TGTGCCAGCAGTTTTGGCCAGCTCTACGAGCAGTACTTC,CASSFGQLYEQYF
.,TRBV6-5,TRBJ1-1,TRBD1,TGTGCCAGCACGACAGGGGCGGGAACTGAAGCTTTCTTT,CASTTGAGTEAFF
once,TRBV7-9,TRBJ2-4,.,TGTGCCAGCAGCTACACACAGGGAGGCAAAAACATTCAGTACTTC,CASSYTQGGKNIQYF
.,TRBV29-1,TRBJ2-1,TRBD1,TGCAGCGTTGAAGGGTGGCAACCGGGACAGGGACGGAATGAGCAGTTCTTC,CSVEGWQPGQGRNEQFF
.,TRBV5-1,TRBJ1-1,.,TGCGCCAGCAGCTTGGGTCAGGCGGACACTGAAGCTTTCTTT,CASSLGQADTEAFF
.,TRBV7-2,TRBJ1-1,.,TGTGCCAGCAGCTTAGGTTCAGGGACCACTGAAGCTTTCTTT,CASSLGSGTTEAFF
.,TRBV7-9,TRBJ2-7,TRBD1,TGTGCCAGCAGCTTTCGAGACAGGGGGTTCTACGAGCAGTACTTC,CASSFRDRGFYEQYF
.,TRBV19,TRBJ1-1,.,TGTGCCAGTAGTACCCTGGGCGATGAAGCTTTCTTT,CASSTLGDEAFF
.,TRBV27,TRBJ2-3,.,TGTGCCAGCAGTTTGATGGTCACAGATACGCAGTATTTT,CASSLMVTDTQYF
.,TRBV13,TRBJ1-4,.,TGTGCCAGCACTCAGGGCCCTAATGAAAAACTGTTTTTT,CASTQGPNEKLFF
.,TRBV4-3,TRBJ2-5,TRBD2,TGCGCCAGCAGCCAAGGACTAGCGGGAGGGTACCAAGAGACCCAGTACTTC,CASSQGLAGGYQETQYF
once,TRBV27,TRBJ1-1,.,TGTGCCAGCCGTCCCATTCAGGACTATAACACTGAAGCTTTCTTT,CASRPIQDYNTEAFF
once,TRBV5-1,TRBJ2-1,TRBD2,TGCGCCAGCAGTTTAGCGGGAAGCTCCTACAATGAGCAGTTCTTC,CASSLAGSSYNEQFF
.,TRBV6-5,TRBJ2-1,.,TGTGCCAGCAGTTACTCCTCGGGAGAGCGGAGTAATGAGCAGTTCTTC,CASSYSSGERSNEQFF
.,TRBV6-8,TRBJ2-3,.,TGTGCCAGCAGACCCGGACTCCAGGAGGATACGCAGTATTTT,CASRPGLQEDTQYF
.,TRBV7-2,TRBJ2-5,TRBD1,TGTGCCAGCAGCTTAGTGACAGGGGGAGGGTTGGAGACCCAGTACTTC,CASSLVTGGGLETQYF
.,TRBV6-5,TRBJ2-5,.,TGTGCCAGCAGTTCCCTGGACCCAGCGCAGACCCAGTACTTC,CASSSLDPAQTQYF
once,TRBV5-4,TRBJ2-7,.,TGTGCCAGCAGTCCCGGGAGCGGTTACGAGCAGTACTTC,CASSPGSGYEQYF
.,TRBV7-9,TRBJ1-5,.,TGTGCCAGCAGCCAACCCGGCGAGGGACAGCCCCAGCATTTT,CASSQPGEGQPQHF
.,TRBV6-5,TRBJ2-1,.,TGTGCCAGCAGTTACCAAGGGGGGCACAATGAGCAGTTCTTC,CASSYQGGHNEQFF
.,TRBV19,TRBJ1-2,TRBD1,TGTGCCAGTAGTATTGGGACAGGGATTGGCTACACCTTC,CASSIGTGIGYTF
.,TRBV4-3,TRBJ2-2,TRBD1,TGCGCCAGCAGCCAAGATCAGGGGGCGATGACCGGGGAGCTGTTTTTT,CASSQDQGAMTGELFF